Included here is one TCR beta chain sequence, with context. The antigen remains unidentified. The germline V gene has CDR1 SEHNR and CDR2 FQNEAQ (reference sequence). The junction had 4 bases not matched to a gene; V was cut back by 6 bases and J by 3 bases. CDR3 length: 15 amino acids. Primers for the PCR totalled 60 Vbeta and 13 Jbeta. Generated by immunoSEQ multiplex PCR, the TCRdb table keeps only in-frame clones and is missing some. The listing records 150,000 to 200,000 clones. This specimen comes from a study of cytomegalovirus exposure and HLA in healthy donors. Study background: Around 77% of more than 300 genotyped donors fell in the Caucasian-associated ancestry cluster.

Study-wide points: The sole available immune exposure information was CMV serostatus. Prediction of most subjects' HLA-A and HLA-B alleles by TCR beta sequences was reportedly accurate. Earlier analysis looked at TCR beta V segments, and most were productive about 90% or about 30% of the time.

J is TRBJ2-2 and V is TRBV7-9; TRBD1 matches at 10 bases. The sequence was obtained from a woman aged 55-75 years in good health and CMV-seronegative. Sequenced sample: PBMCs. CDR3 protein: CASRQTGGDTGELFF. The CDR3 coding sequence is TGTGCCAGCAGGCAGACAGGGGGCGACACCGGGGAGCTGTTTTTT.